The clone carrying this T cell receptor beta chain was observed a single time. The data were taken from a study of blood T cell repertoires in COVID-19. Participant-reported clinical history was the basis for cohort assignment. Sequencing was performed with immunoSEQ multiplex PCR; in TCRdb, only in-frame clones are kept and a portion is missing. This table holds 150,000 to 200,000 clones, around 80% found once. This CDR3 contains 14 residues. The germline V gene has CDR1 SEHNR and CDR2 FQNEAQ (reference sequence). V was cut by 3 bases and J by 1 base, with 9 bases left in between. This chain joins TRBV7-9 and TRBJ2-5, with D perhaps TRBD1 (6 bases). The TCR was taken from a man in his fifties who had recovered from COVID-19. The specimen sequenced was PBMCs or T cells enriched from blood (not recorded which). CDR3 region: CASSFRQAQETQYF. CDR3 DNA: TGTGCCAGCAGCTTTCGACAGGCCCAAGAGACCCAGTACTTC. The full variable domain, rest sourced from reference TRBV7-9 and TRBJ2-5, is DTGVSQNPRHKITKRGQNVTFRCDPISEHNRLYWYRQTLGQGPEFLTYFQNEAQLEKSRLLSDRFSAERPKGSFSTLEIQRTEQGDSAMYLCASSFRQAQETQYFGPGTRLLVL.